This TCR beta chain was sequenced during a study of shared clonotypes between healthy human individuals. Deep was the level used in running the assay. Repertoires were generated with immunoSEQ multiplex PCR, while TCRdb's copy carries only in-frame clones and drops some. Among some 1,100,000 clones listed, approximately 80% were seen once. Donors included only healthy HIV-negative adults lacking recent acute infections or vaccinations. Every contributor of samples was a Caucasian grown-up residing in Nashville, Tennessee. Study results and caveats: Around 5% was the fraction of naive CD4 clonotypes found shared across several donors.

Notes on this clone: Its target is unknown.

J gave up 5 bases and V 0 bases, and 3 bases lay outside the gene matches. This CDR3 spans 15 amino acids. CDR1 and CDR2 from the germline V gene are MGHRA and YSYEKL. Material for sequencing was memory CD4+ T cells from PBMCs. Subset of the sample: CD45RA-negative fraction. The J gene is TRBJ1-5, the V gene TRBV4-1; 8 positions agree with TRBD1. The origin of this receptor is a young man in good health. Some clones in this sample may be carry-over from other donors' samples. CDR3 sequence (DNA): TGCGCCAGCAGCCAAGATTACAGGGGGTATCAGCCCCAGCATTTT. This codes for CASSQDYRGYQPQHF.